These T cell receptor beta chains were read from a single sample in a study of T-cell reconstitution after alpha-beta-depleted transplantation in children. One entry per CDR3 protein, called by TCRdb with MiXCR from the PCR reads. The sample yields about 540,000 distinct CDR3 sequences, approximately 20% seen once. The starting material was PBMCs from the stem cell graft donor, obtained from the stem cell graft. The receptor set was obtained from a human donor who donated a stem cell graft to a child with acute lymphoblastic leukemia. The conserved cysteine and the conserved F or W are not part of the CDR3 here. Size is stated for part of the rows, as once, few or many counts, or as a class when the clone is expanded.

CDR3 length: 12
J gene: TRBJ2-1
V gene: TRBV29-1
clone size: .
CDR3 protein: SVEVVYSYNEQF

CDR3 length: 12
J gene: TRBJ1-2
V gene: TRBV12-3/TRBV12-4
clone size: few
CDR3 protein: ASSKGHEGYGYT

CDR3 length: 13
J gene: TRBJ2-2
V gene: TRBV29-1
clone size: many
CDR3 protein: SVGLAGIYTGELF

CDR3 length: 15
J gene: TRBJ1-5
V gene: TRBV5-1
clone size: .
CDR3 protein: ASSLGTGGDLNQPQH

CDR3 length: 10
J gene: TRBJ2-2
V gene: TRBV27
clone size: .
CDR3 protein: ASIGQSGELF

CDR3 length: 12
J gene: TRBJ1-1
V gene: TRBV6-1
clone size: few
CDR3 protein: ASRDRDLNTEAF

CDR3 length: 12
J gene: TRBJ2-7
V gene: TRBV6-5
clone size: .
CDR3 protein: ASSSTDRSYEQY

CDR3 length: 16
J gene: TRBJ2-3
V gene: TRBV15
clone size: few
CDR3 protein: ATSRDGLGLLSTDTQY

CDR3 length: 13
J gene: TRBJ2-7
V gene: TRBV5-1
clone size: .
CDR3 protein: ASRKTSGSRDEQY

CDR3 length: 13
J gene: TRBJ2-1
V gene: TRBV15
clone size: .
CDR3 protein: ATSRNPIAGNEQF

CDR3 length: 14
J gene: TRBJ2-2
V gene: TRBV20-1
clone size: few
CDR3 protein: SAHTSGRSGTGELF

CDR3 length: 10
J gene: TRBJ2-3
V gene: TRBV20-1
clone size: .
CDR3 protein: SAGRRGDTQY

CDR3 length: 13
J gene: TRBJ2-2
V gene: TRBV12-3/TRBV12-4
clone size: many
CDR3 protein: ASSLAGGNTGELF

CDR3 length: 14
J gene: TRBJ1-1
V gene: TRBV5-5
clone size: few
CDR3 protein: ASTWRGGTGGTEAF

CDR3 length: 13
J gene: TRBJ1-2
V gene: TRBV6-1
clone size: .
CDR3 protein: ASSPPGTGGRGYT

CDR3 length: 13
J gene: TRBJ2-7
V gene: TRBV7-9
clone size: few
CDR3 protein: ASSFYSGRLDEQY

CDR3 length: 12
J gene: TRBJ2-1
V gene: TRBV10-3
clone size: few
CDR3 protein: AIRTLGSYNEQF

CDR3 length: 13
J gene: TRBJ1-1
V gene: TRBV7-9
clone size: .
CDR3 protein: ASSEGGQLNTEAF

CDR3 length: 13
J gene: TRBJ2-7
V gene: TRBV4-1
clone size: few
CDR3 protein: ASSLLGTGTYEQY

CDR3 length: 11
J gene: TRBJ1-5
V gene: TRBV15
clone size: few
CDR3 protein: ATQALGNQPQH

CDR3 length: 14
J gene: TRBJ2-1
V gene: TRBV4-2
clone size: few
CDR3 protein: ASSQALREMYNEQF

CDR3 length: 13
J gene: TRBJ2-2
V gene: TRBV4-2
clone size: .
CDR3 protein: ASSPGTGWAGELF

CDR3 length: 13
J gene: TRBJ1-1
V gene: TRBV5-1
clone size: few
CDR3 protein: ASIGQGGLNTEAF

CDR3 length: 10
J gene: TRBJ2-7
V gene: TRBV24-1
clone size: many
CDR3 protein: ATSQGSYEQY

CDR3 length: 12
J gene: TRBJ1-2
V gene: TRBV5-1
clone size: few
CDR3 protein: ASSIGGARYGYT

CDR3 length: 12
J gene: TRBJ2-3
V gene: TRBV12-3/TRBV12-4
clone size: few
CDR3 protein: ASSSDPEMDTQY

CDR3 length: 15
J gene: TRBJ2-4
V gene: TRBV27
clone size: .
CDR3 protein: ASSVTAPSGRAVIQY

CDR3 length: 13
J gene: TRBJ1-6
V gene: TRBV4-1
clone size: few
CDR3 protein: ASSQDEGSNSPLH

CDR3 length: 13
J gene: TRBJ2-7
V gene: TRBV10-3
clone size: few
CDR3 protein: AIKAHRDSLYEQY

CDR3 length: 12
J gene: TRBJ2-7
V gene: TRBV5-1
clone size: .
CDR3 protein: ASSLGRAHYEQY

CDR3 length: 10
J gene: TRBJ1-1
V gene: TRBV12-3/TRBV12-4
clone size: .
CDR3 protein: ASSPSTRRAF

CDR3 length: 12
J gene: TRBJ1-2
V gene: TRBV12-3/TRBV12-4
clone size: .
CDR3 protein: ASQGGRGFEGYT

CDR3 length: 10
J gene: TRBJ2-1
V gene: TRBV6-4
clone size: many
CDR3 protein: ASSDSETGKF

CDR3 length: 9
J gene: TRBJ1-2
V gene: TRBV29-1
clone size: many
CDR3 protein: SVLDRPRYT

CDR3 length: 12
J gene: TRBJ2-5
V gene: TRBV7-9
clone size: .
CDR3 protein: ASSLLRDPETQY

CDR3 length: 13
J gene: TRBJ1-2
V gene: TRBV18
clone size: few
CDR3 protein: ASSRFRGPSYGYT

CDR3 length: 11
J gene: TRBJ2-5
V gene: TRBV10-3
clone size: .
CDR3 protein: AISTTVQETQY

CDR3 length: 16
J gene: TRBJ2-1
V gene: TRBV7-6
clone size: .
CDR3 protein: ASSASIAGGYIDAEQF

CDR3 length: 18
J gene: TRBJ2-3
V gene: TRBV7-8
clone size: many
CDR3 protein: ASSTPGTSGRVPGTDTQY

CDR3 length: 13
J gene: TRBJ2-7
V gene: TRBV27
clone size: .
CDR3 protein: ASSPLADARYEQY

CDR3 length: 12
J gene: TRBJ2-7
V gene: TRBV9
clone size: .
CDR3 protein: ASSLRDSHDEQY

CDR3 length: 12
J gene: TRBJ1-4
V gene: TRBV27
clone size: .
CDR3 protein: ASSFLDGNEKLF

CDR3 length: 14
J gene: TRBJ1-1
V gene: TRBV12-3/TRBV12-4
clone size: few
CDR3 protein: ATLNGGGRFNTEAF

CDR3 length: 13
J gene: TRBJ2-5
V gene: TRBV27
clone size: few
CDR3 protein: ASWGASSNGWTQY

CDR3 length: 11
J gene: TRBJ1-5
V gene: TRBV4-2
clone size: few
CDR3 protein: ASSHEQGQPQH

CDR3 length: 14
J gene: TRBJ2-1
V gene: TRBV5-6
clone size: .
CDR3 protein: ASSDNRGEFYNEQF

CDR3 length: 15
J gene: TRBJ2-1
V gene: TRBV5-1
clone size: .
CDR3 protein: ASSPEGLGLIGNEQF

CDR3 length: 16
J gene: TRBJ2-2
V gene: TRBV3-1
clone size: few
CDR3 protein: ASSYWTGPDFITGELF

CDR3 length: 13
J gene: TRBJ2-7
V gene: TRBV25-1
clone size: .
CDR3 protein: ASSETGAGEYEQY

CDR3 length: 11
J gene: TRBJ1-1
V gene: TRBV3-1
clone size: few
CDR3 protein: ASSQELLRLAF

CDR3 length: 12
J gene: TRBJ2-2
V gene: TRBV5-1
clone size: .
CDR3 protein: ASSSELTTGELF

CDR3 length: 15
J gene: TRBJ2-3
V gene: TRBV5-1
clone size: few
CDR3 protein: ASSLPTSQTITDTQY

CDR3 length: 12
J gene: TRBJ2-2
V gene: TRBV12-3/TRBV12-4
clone size: .
CDR3 protein: ASLVSTSSGELF

CDR3 length: 12
J gene: TRBJ1-1
V gene: TRBV5-1
clone size: few
CDR3 protein: ASLFSGANTEAF

CDR3 length: 13
J gene: TRBJ2-1
V gene: TRBV12-3/TRBV12-4
clone size: few
CDR3 protein: ASATHGGPYNEQF

CDR3 length: 13
J gene: TRBJ1-1
V gene: TRBV7-9
clone size: few
CDR3 protein: ASSSLTGANTEAF

CDR3 length: 12
J gene: TRBJ1-2
V gene: TRBV5-1
clone size: .
CDR3 protein: ASSLGNGDYGYT

CDR3 length: 15
J gene: TRBJ2-5
V gene: TRBV7-9
clone size: .
CDR3 protein: ASSSQTLTAGKETQY

CDR3 length: 11
J gene: TRBJ2-3
V gene: TRBV9
clone size: few
CDR3 protein: ASSVVTTDTQY

CDR3 length: 12
J gene: TRBJ1-5
V gene: TRBV20-1
clone size: .
CDR3 protein: SASPGEGNQPQH